Shown below are 15 T cell receptor beta chains from a single sample sequenced in a study of blood T cells in healthy people across ages. Next came a second PCR, run for about 7 to 11 cycles, which used a sample-barcoded 5' primer along with a J-beta primer mix. TCRdb called the 5' RACE reads again in MiXCR, with one record for every CDR3 protein. Here the sample spans 350,000 to 450,000 distinct CDR3 sequences, 52% being singletons. The sequencing sample was made of blood. The receptors derive from a man between 60 and 70 years old in good health.

The gene calls are TRBV20-1 and TRBJ1-1, with TRBD1 as a possible D gene (6 bases). The CDR3 has 15 amino acids. Germline V lookup: CDR1 DFQATT, CDR2 SNEGSKA (reference sequence). V was trimmed by 5 bases and J by 1 base, leaving 17 bases between them. The CDR3 sequence is CSAYPLGGTNTEAFF. CDR3 DNA sequence: TGCAGTGCTTATCCCTTGGGGGGCACGAACACTGAAGCTTTCTTT.

V and J are TRBV7-8 and TRBJ2-7; unclear D gene. The germline CDR1 and CDR2 sequences are SGHVS and FQNEAQ. V lost 4 bases and J lost 1, with 8 bases in between. CDR3 size: 13 residues. CDR3 protein: CASSSLPSYEQYF. The CDR3 DNA reads as TGTGCCAGCAGCTCCCTACCATCCTACGAGCAGTACTTC.

The chain has TRBV28 and TRBJ1-2; 8 bases are a match to TRBD1. The V gene's germline CDR1 is MDHEN and CDR2 SYDVKM. The CDR3 consists of 13 residues. V lost 6 bases and J lost 4; bases outside the gene matches: 4. The CDR3 coding sequence is TGTGCCAGCAGCATAGGACAGGGCTATGGCTACACCTTC. It codes for CASSIGQGYGYTF.

This clonotype was counted only a few times. V is TRBV5-1 and J is TRBJ2-3, with 8 bases lining up with TRBD1. V lost 4 bases to trimming and J lost 4 bases; unmatched junction nucleotides: 11. The CDR3 is 16 residues long. Germline V lookup: CDR1 SGHRS, CDR2 YFSETQ. The CDR3 sequence: CASSARTGIVADTQYF. DNA of the CDR3: TGCGCCAGCAGCGCCCGGACAGGGATCGTAGCAGATACGCAGTATTTT.

V usage is TRBV20-1 and J usage is TRBJ2-1; 8 positions agree with TRBD1. The CDR3 loop spans 14 amino acids. Germline-derived CDR1 and CDR2 are DFQATT and SNEGSKA (reference sequence). The V segment lost 3 bases and the J segment 6 bases; nucleotides outside the gene matches: 7. In DNA form, the CDR3 reads TGCAGTGCTAGGGCCGGGACAGGTCTCAATGAGCAGTTCTTC. It codes for CSARAGTGLNEQFF.

V gene TRBV28 combines with J gene TRBJ2-1, with D unresolved. V lost 3 bases and J lost 8, with 14 bases in between. Germline V gene sequence: CDR1 MDHEN, CDR2 SYDVKM. There are 14 residues in the CDR3. CDR3 nucleotides: TGTGCCAGCAGTTTGGGATCGTTACCCGATGAGCAGTTCTTC. Residues: CASSLGSLPDEQFF.

The chain uses TRBV9 and TRBJ1-6; TRBD1 is a possible D gene (5 bases). CDR3 length: 14 amino acids. Germline V gene lookup returns CDR1 SGDLS and CDR2 YYNGEE. V shed 3 bases and J shed 13 bases, with 17 bases lying between them. The DNA of the CDR3 is TGTGCCAGCAGCGCCCCTACTCTCCGGGGGCCCCTCCACTTT. Translating it yields CASSAPTLRGPLHF.

The sample holds a few counts of this clonotype. The chain recombines TRBV9 with TRBJ2-3; 7 bases line up with TRBD2. The CDR3 is made up of 15 amino acids. J gave up 6 bases and V 3 bases, and 10 bases lay outside the gene matches. Germline CDR1 is SGDLS and CDR2 is YYNGEE. In DNA, the CDR3 is TGTGCCAGCAGCGGGCGGGAGTCGATGGGGGATACGCAGTATTTT. Translating it yields CASSGRESMGDTQYF.

This clonotype has just a few counts. The chain combines TRBV5-1 with TRBJ2-7, with D hard to call. This CDR3 has 13 residues. Trimming removed 0 bases from V and 1 base from J, with 5 bases in between. Germline loops: CDR1 SGHRS, CDR2 YFSETQ. CDR3 nucleotide sequence: TGCGCCAGCAGCTTGGAACTTTCCTACGAGCAGTACTTC. Encoded protein: CASSLELSYEQYF.

In this sample, this clonotype turned up once. This chain links TRBV6-5 with TRBJ2-1; D is uncertain. The V gene lost 0 bases and the J gene lost 9 bases, with 12 bases spanning the gap. This CDR3 spans 14 amino acids. Germline CDR1 MNHEY, CDR2 SVGAGI. The CDR3 region is CASSYSELRPEQFF. CDR3 nucleotide sequence: TGTGCCAGCAGTTACTCGGAATTGAGGCCTGAGCAGTTCTTC.

This clonotype was picked up one time. The CDR3 region has the DNA TGTGCCAGCAGGGCCCAGTTTATTTCGGATACGCAGTATTTT. Protein sequence: CASRAQFISDTQYF. The chain links TRBV7-9 to TRBJ2-3; D gene unclear. Trimming pared 6 bases from V and 6 bases from J, leaving 16 bases between. CDR3 length equals 14 residues. Germline V gene lookup returns CDR1 SEHNR and CDR2 FQNEAQ (reference sequence).

The chain has TRBV20-1 and TRBJ2-3; D gene unclear. Germline CDR1 DFQATT, CDR2 SNEGSKA (reference sequence). The length of the CDR3 is 15 residues. Trimming took off 6 bases at V and 2 bases at J, with 18 bases between the two ends. Here the CDR3 DNA reads TGCAGTGCCGCACGGACGGAATCTTACACAGATACGCAGTATTTT. Its translation is CSAARTESYTDTQYF.

The J gene is TRBJ2-3, the V gene TRBV10-3; 8 bases match TRBD2. The V gene's germline CDR1 is ENHRY and CDR2 SYGVKD. V trimming: 4 bases; J trimming: 4 bases; junction bases outside the gene matches: 7. The CDR3 consists of 15 residues. CDR3 in DNA: TGTGCCATCAGTGCTAGCGGGTGGGGCGCAGATACGCAGTATTTT. This sequence encodes CAISASGWGADTQYF.

V and J are TRBV5-6 and TRBJ1-2; maybe TRBD1 (6 bases). Trimming took off 2 bases at V and 4 bases at J, with 15 bases between the two ends. The CDR3 totals 15 residues. Germline CDR1 is SGHDT and CDR2 is YYEEEE. CDR3 sequence (DNA): TGTGCCAGCAGCTTAACAGGGCCCATAGCCTATGGCTACACCTTC. Translating gives CASSLTGPIAYGYTF.

V gene TRBV28 combines with J gene TRBJ2-5; D gene ambiguous. Germline values: CDR1 MDHEN, CDR2 SYDVKM. The CDR3 sequence is 11 residues long. Trimming stripped 8 bases from V and 11 bases from J, with 15 bases between. The CDR3, as DNA: TGTGCCAGCGCGCGTGTCGGCAAGCAGTACTTC. It translates to CASARVGKQYF.